The 7 T cell receptor beta chains listed next were all sequenced from one sample in a study of PD-1 and CTLA-4 blockade in melanoma. The repertoire was sequenced with immunoSEQ multiplex PCR; TCRdb's copy has only in-frame clones and lacks some. The sample comprises tens of thousands of clones, around 88% of which are singletons, and 6% to 8.5% rests with the top ten. This specimen consisted of CD8+ T cells from peripheral blood, obtained before anti-PD-1 treatment. The receptor source for this set is a human donor with melanoma.

This clone appeared a single time. V and J are TRBV16 and TRBJ1-1; D is uncertain. Germline values: CDR1 KGHSY, CDR2 FQNENV. V gave up 0 bases and J gave up 10 bases, with 9 bases separating them. The CDR3 loop spans 12 amino acids. CDR3 amino acids: CASSQSPTTAFF. The CDR3 DNA reads TGTGCCAGCAGCCAATCCCCCACCACAGCTTTCTTT.

V usage is TRBV27 and J usage is TRBJ1-1, with no clear D. V dropped 2 bases and J dropped 0 bases, with 4 bases sitting between them. The CDR3 has 13 residues. In germline, CDR1 is MNHEY, CDR2 SMNVEV (reference sequence). DNA for the CDR3: TGTGCCAGCAGTTTAGGCATGAACACTGAAGCTTTCTTT. Amino acids: CASSLGMNTEAFF.

The genes are TRBV2 and TRBJ1-1; D possibly corresponds to TRBD1 (5 bases). V was cut by 9 bases and J by 5 bases, with 13 bases left in between. CDR3 length: 12 residues. Per the germline V gene, CDR1 is SNHLY and CDR2 is FYNNEI. The CDR3 bases are TGTGCCAGTTGGTTAGGGGAGACTGAAGCTTTCTTT. Translated, it gives CASWLGETEAFF.

This chain links TRBV14 with TRBJ1-6, with 8 bases fitting TRBD1. CDR3 size: 15 residues. V lost 1 base and J lost 8; bases outside the gene matches: 4. Per germline, CDR1 SGHDN and CDR2 FVKESK. CDR3 sequence reads: CASSQVDRVDSPLHF. As DNA, the CDR3 is TGTGCCAGCAGCCAAGTGGACAGGGTAGATTCACCCCTCCACTTT.

The rearrangement uses TRBV6-5 and TRBJ2-2; D ambiguous. The CDR3 is made up of 12 amino acids. Germline-derived CDR1 and CDR2 are MNHEY and SVGAGI. Trimming pared 2 bases from V and 8 bases from J, leaving 6 bases between. The CDR3 DNA sequence: TGTGCCAGCAGTTACAGGCAGGGGGAGCTGTTTTTT. Encoded protein: CASSYRQGELFF.

V gene TRBV9 combines with J gene TRBJ1-1; D not resolved. V was trimmed by 3 bases and J by 1 base, leaving 13 bases between them. CDR1 and CDR2 (germline): SGDLS, YYNGEE. This CDR3 comprises 15 residues. CDR3 DNA sequence: TGTGCCAGCAGCGCTTACCTTTCGGAGAACACTGAAGCTTTCTTT. It yields the protein CASSAYLSENTEAFF.

V and J are TRBV5-4 and TRBJ2-1; tentative D call: TRBD2 (6 bases). Trimming took off 0 bases at V and 3 bases at J, with 7 bases between the two ends. The germline CDR1 and CDR2 sequences are SGHNT and YYREEE (reference sequence). This CDR3 comprises 14 residues. The CDR3 region is CASSLGGGYNEQFF. The CDR3 DNA reads as TGTGCCAGCAGCTTGGGGGGAGGCTACAATGAGCAGTTCTTC. Together with reference TRBV5-4 and TRBJ2-1, the CDR3 gives the full variable domain: ETGVTQSPTHLIKTRGQQVTLRCSSQSGHNTVSWYQQALGQGPQFIFQYYREEENGRGNFPPRFSGLQFPNYSSELNVNALELDDSALYLCASSLGGGYNEQFFGPGTRLTVL.